This entry lists 8 T cell receptor beta chains sequenced from one sample in a study of T cells in Graves' hyperthyroidism and ophthalmopathy. Amplified regions were TCR beta CDR3 sequences from RNA transcripts. With the HTBI primer set, the TCR CDR3 went through a first round of RT-PCR. A single record per CDR3 protein comes from TCRdb applying MiXCR to the multiplex PCR reads. The repertoire holds 500,000 to 750,000 distinct CDR3 sequences, with approximately 15% as singletons. Sequenced material: blood. Receptor source: a woman aged 18 to 35 with Graves' ophthalmopathy.

In its sample, this clonotype was seen a few times. The rearrangement uses TRBV24-1 and TRBJ2-1; possibly TRBD1 for D (6 bases). Trimming took off 1 base at V and 9 bases at J, with 15 bases between the two ends. CDR3 length equals 15 residues. Germline lookup yields CDR1 KGHDR and CDR2 SFDVKD. The CDR3 sequence is CATSDFGAGASEQFF. The CDR3 DNA reads TGTGCCACCAGTGATTTCGGGGCAGGGGCCAGTGAGCAGTTCTTC.

The table lists this clonotype with many counts. The chain recombines TRBV11-1 with TRBJ2-7; D remains unclear. The V and J ends lost 5 bases and 4 bases respectively, with 12 bases between them. The CDR3 sequence is 13 residues long. Germline V gene sequence: CDR1 SGHAT, CDR2 FQDESV (reference sequence). CDR3 amino acids: CASSPAADYEQYF. CDR3 bases: TGTGCCAGCAGCCCCGCCGCGGATTACGAGCAGTACTTC. Combining the CDR3 with reference TRBV11-1 and TRBJ2-7 gives the whole variable domain EAEVAQSPRYKITEKSQAVAFWCDPISGHATLYWYRQILGQGPELLVQFQDESVVDDSQLPKDRFSAERLKGVDSTLKIQPAELGDSAMYLCASSPAADYEQYFGPGTRLTVT.

This clonotype was seen at least ten times. This chain links TRBV27 with TRBJ2-1; 9 bases agree with TRBD1. J gave up 4 bases and V 6 bases, and 7 bases lay outside the gene matches. The germline V gene encodes CDR1 MNHEY and CDR2 SMNVEV (reference sequence). The CDR3 loop spans 15 amino acids. CDR3 sequence (DNA): TGTGCCAGCAGCGCGACAGGGGGTGGATACAATGAGCAGTTCTTC. It encodes CASSATGGGYNEQFF.

This clonotype was seen many times. This chain links TRBV2 with TRBJ1-2; no firm D call. Germline V CDR1 and CDR2: SNHLY, FYNNEI. This CDR3 is 12 amino acids long. V lost 4 bases to trimming and J lost 5 bases, with 8 bases between them. DNA of the CDR3: TGTGCCAGCAGTGGACAACAGTATGGCTACACCTTC. It encodes CASSGQQYGYTF. Together with reference TRBV2 and TRBJ1-2, the CDR3 gives the full variable domain: EPEVTQTPSHQVTQMGQEVILRCVPISNHLYFYWYRQILGQKVEFLVSFYNNEISEKSEIFDDQFSVERPDGSNFTLKIRSTKLEDSAMYFCASSGQQYGYTFGSGTRLTVV.

A few counts support this clonotype. The rearrangement uses TRBV4-1 and TRBJ2-3, with D possibly TRBD2 on 5 matching bases. In germline, CDR1 is MGHRA, CDR2 YSYEKL. V shed 0 bases and J shed 1 base, with 20 bases lying between them. This CDR3 is built from 19 residues. The CDR3 here is CASSQDELGVGRGTDTQYF. DNA of the CDR3: TGCGCCAGCAGCCAAGATGAACTAGGAGTGGGTCGTGGCACAGATACGCAGTATTTT.

The sample holds a few counts of this clonotype. The rearrangement joins TRBV9 to TRBJ1-5, with TRBD1 identical over 7 bases. The CDR3 contains 14 residues. V trimming: 4 bases; J trimming: 9 bases; junction bases outside the gene matches: 10. Germline CDR1 reads SGDLS; CDR2 reads YYNGEE. The CDR3: CASSSGQVGSPQHF. DNA of the CDR3: TGTGCCAGCAGCTCCGGACAGGTGGGTTCGCCCCAGCATTTT.

This clonotype was counted at least ten times. The rearrangement joins TRBV18 to TRBJ2-7; 9 nucleotides line up with TRBD1. Per germline, CDR1 KGHSH and CDR2 LQKENI. J lost 6 bases, V lost 3 bases, and 3 bases had no gene match. The CDR3 has 13 amino acids. The CDR3: CASSPGQGVEQYF. The CDR3 nucleotides read TGTGCCAGCTCACCGGGACAGGGCGTCGAGCAGTACTTC.

This chain connects TRBV20-1 to TRBJ1-6, with 7 bases aligning to TRBD1. The germline gives CDR1 DFQATT, CDR2 SNEGSKA (reference sequence). The CDR3 totals 17 residues. V shed 0 bases, J shed 10 bases, and the junction held 15 bases outside the gene matches. CDR3: CSARDAQGMLMGSPLHF. The CDR3 coding sequence is TGCAGTGCTAGAGACGCACAGGGGATGCTAATGGGCTCACCCCTCCACTTT.